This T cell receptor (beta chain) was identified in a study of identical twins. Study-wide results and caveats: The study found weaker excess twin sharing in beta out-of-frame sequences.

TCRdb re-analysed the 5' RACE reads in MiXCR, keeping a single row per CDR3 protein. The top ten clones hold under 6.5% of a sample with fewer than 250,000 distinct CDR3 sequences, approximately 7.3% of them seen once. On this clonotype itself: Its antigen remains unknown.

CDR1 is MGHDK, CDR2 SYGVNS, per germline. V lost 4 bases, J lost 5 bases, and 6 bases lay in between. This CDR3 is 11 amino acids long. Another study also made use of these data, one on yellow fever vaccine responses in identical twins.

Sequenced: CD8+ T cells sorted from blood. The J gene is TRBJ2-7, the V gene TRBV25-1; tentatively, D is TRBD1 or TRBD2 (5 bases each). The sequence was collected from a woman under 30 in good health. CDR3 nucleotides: TGTGCCAGCAGTGGGGGGAACGAGCAGTACTTC. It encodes CASSGGNEQYF.